This record concerns one TCR beta chain sequence. This specimen belongs to a study of control samples from healthy donors and cancer patients. Sequencing used immunoSEQ multiplex PCR; TCRdb keeps in-frame clones, though not all of them. The sample carries 110,000 to 150,000 clones, roughly nine tenths recorded once. CDR1 MNHNY and CDR2 SVGAGI come from the germline V gene (reference sequence). With 2 bases clipped from V and 10 bases from J, the junction kept 4 bases outside the gene matches. This CDR3 spans 14 amino acids. The source of this sequence is a man younger than 35 in good health. The sample taken for sequencing was blood. The rearrangement links TRBV6-6 to TRBJ1-6, with 8 positions matching TRBD1. CDR3 in DNA: TGTGCCAGCAGTTACCTTGACAGGGGCTCACCCCTCCACTTT. Encoded protein: CASSYLDRGSPLHF.